This T cell receptor beta chain was obtained from a study of T-cell reconstitution after alpha-beta-depleted transplantation in children. Researchers prepared the TCRbeta library using unique molecular identifiers, the study reports. TCRdb analysed the PCR reads with MiXCR anew, one entry per CDR3 protein. This table has more than 200,000 distinct CDR3 sequences, 25% appearing once. This clonotype was counted between two and nine times. The target antigen is unknown. Study-level points and caveats: From newly produced T cells came most of the T-cell counts and diversity one year after transplant. Some patients' high day-60 TCRbeta diversity was traced to surviving recipient T cells and thymic progenitors. The study reportedly traced alpha-beta T cells about two months after transplant to several hundred expanded graft clones.

This clonotype was sampled from a girl aged 2 to 10 with Fanconi anemia, due to receive a stem cell transplant. The sequenced sample was PBMCs, obtained before TCRalphabeta/CD19-depleted stem cell transplant.

The chain's CDR3 is CASSPLPGTVNYEQYF. In DNA form, the CDR3 reads TGTGCCAGCTCACCTCTCCCTGGGACCGTAAACTACGAGCAGTACTTC. The chain couples TRBV18 to TRBJ2-7, with D perhaps assigned TRBD1 or TRBD2 (5 bases each). Germline V gene sequence: CDR1 KGHSH, CDR2 LQKENI. CDR3 length: 16 residues. The V end was cut by 3 bases, the J end by 3 bases, with 18 bases between.